The 10 T cell receptor beta chains below were found in one sample sequenced in a study of T cell repertoires in cytomegalovirus infection. One entry per CDR3 protein results from TCRdb running MiXCR on the reads. The sample holds just over 450,000 distinct CDR3 sequences, about two fifths seen once. The antigens of these receptors remain unknown. Material: cultured PBMCs, obtained from culture after CMV antigen stimulation. The receptors derive from a human donor in good health (CMV status not recorded). Some clones in this sample may be carry-over from other donors' samples.

This clonotype was counted a few times. This chain connects TRBV7-2 to TRBJ2-5; a weak D match, TRBD2 (6 bases). There are 16 residues in the CDR3. The germline gives CDR1 SGHTA, CDR2 FQGNSA. Deletions cut 4 bases from V and 4 bases from J, with 19 bases between. The CDR3 nucleotides read TGTGCCAGCAGCTCCACCCCCTCGGGAGTACGAGAGACCCAGTACTTC. As protein: CASSSTPSGVRETQYF.

This clonotype turned up a few times. The rearrangement links TRBV7-9 to TRBJ1-4; D perhaps matches TRBD1 (5 bases). The CDR3 extends over 17 amino acids. Germline CDR1 and CDR2: SEHNR and FQNEAQ (reference sequence). V was cut by 6 bases and J by 3 bases, with 20 bases left in between. DNA of the CDR3: TGTGCCAGCAGGCCCAGGGCCGAGATGGGGGCTAATGAAAAACTGTTTTTT. Its translation is CASRPRAEMGANEKLFF.

In regard to this clonotype: This may be a read error, as it is one base from a much larger clone. CDR3 nucleotides: TGTGCCAGCAGCCCAGCCTCGTATAGCAATCAGCCCCAGCATTTT. Protein product: CASSPASYSNQPQHF. This chain uses TRBV7-2 with TRBJ1-5; D ambiguous. CDR1 is SGHTA and CDR2 is FQGNSA in the germline V gene. Trimming took 5 bases from V and 0 from J, leaving 11 bases between them. This CDR3 spans 15 amino acids. Full variable domain (rest looked up from reference TRBV7-2 and TRBJ1-5): GAGVSQSPSNKVTEKGKDVELRCDPISGHTALYWYRQSLGQGLEFLIYFQGNSAPDKSGLPSDRFSAERTGGSVSTLTIQRTQQEDSAVYLCASSPASYSNQPQHFGDGTRLSIL.

The chain is built from TRBV4-1 and TRBJ2-2, with a possible D match to TRBD1 (5 bases). The germline gives CDR1 MGHRA, CDR2 YSYEKL. The CDR3 spans 15 residues. V was clipped by 4 bases and J by 2 bases, with 11 bases between them. CDR3 DNA sequence: TGCGCCAGCAGCCGATGGACACCCAACACCGGGGAGCTGTTTTTT. Its protein product is CASSRWTPNTGELFF.

This clonotype was counted only a few times. The chain is built from TRBV6-1 and TRBJ2-7; maybe TRBD1 (5 bases). The CDR3 has 14 amino acids. The V and J ends lost 6 bases and 2 bases respectively, with 14 bases between them. Germline CDR1 MNHNS, CDR2 SASEGT. The CDR3 coding sequence is TGTGCCAGCAGCAATTGGGGCCGTACCTACGAGCAGTACTTC. Translation: CASSNWGRTYEQYF.

In its sample, this clonotype was seen a few times. The V gene is TRBV12-3 or TRBV12-4, the J gene TRBJ2-3, with 11 bases that match TRBD1. The CDR3 is 16 residues long. The J segment lost 0 bases and the V segment lost 3 bases, leaving 2 bases of the junction unmatched. The CDR3 DNA is TGTGCCAGCAGTTTGGGGACAGGGGGAAGCACAGATACGCAGTATTTT. Translated: CASSLGTGGSTDTQYF.

The chain links TRBV6-9 to TRBJ2-1; TRBD1 agrees at 8 bases. Per germline, CDR1 MNHGY and CDR2 SVAAGI. The CDR3 runs to 13 residues. The trim removed 5 bases at V and 9 bases at J, leaving 6 bases unmatched. Here the CDR3 DNA reads TGTGCCAGCAGTCTCAGGGGGCGGTTTGAGCAGTTCTTC. This gives the protein CASSLRGRFEQFF.

Turning to this clonotype: Mismatch with germline at one junction end may stem from a read error. This chain uses TRBV18 with TRBJ2-1; D is unclear. This CDR3 has 13 amino acids. Germline V gives CDR1 KGHSH, CDR2 LQKENI. This CDR3 reads CASSYTPRNEHFF. CDR3 DNA sequence: TGTGCCAGCTCGTACACCCCACGAAATGAGCATTTCTTC. Drawing the rest from reference TRBV18 and TRBJ2-1, the complete variable domain is NAGVMQNPRHLVRRRGQEARLRCSPMKGHSHVYWYRQLPEEGLKFMVYLQKENIIDESGMPKERFSAEFPKEGPSILRIQQVVRGDSAAYFCASSYTPRNEHFFGPGTRLTVL.

The chain joins TRBV6-2 or TRBV6-3 to TRBJ2-1, with D maybe TRBD2 (5 bases). The V and J ends lost 0 bases and 8 bases respectively, with 17 bases between them. The CDR3 contains 16 residues. CDR1 and CDR2 (germline): MNHEY, SVGEGT. CDR3 amino acids: CASSYSFRRTTHEQFF. The CDR3 DNA sequence: TGTGCCAGCAGTTACTCGTTTCGGAGGACCACCCATGAGCAGTTCTTC.

This clonotype was detected only a few times. The rearrangement uses TRBV7-9 and TRBJ2-2, with TRBD1 matching 9 bases. Germline CDR1 is SEHNR and CDR2 is FQNEAQ (reference sequence). V trimming: 6 bases; J trimming: 3 bases; junction bases outside the gene matches: 8. CDR3 length: 16 amino acids. This CDR3 reads CASSPHGQGYTGELFF. The CDR3, as DNA: TGTGCCAGCAGTCCACATGGACAGGGGTACACCGGGGAGCTGTTTTTT.